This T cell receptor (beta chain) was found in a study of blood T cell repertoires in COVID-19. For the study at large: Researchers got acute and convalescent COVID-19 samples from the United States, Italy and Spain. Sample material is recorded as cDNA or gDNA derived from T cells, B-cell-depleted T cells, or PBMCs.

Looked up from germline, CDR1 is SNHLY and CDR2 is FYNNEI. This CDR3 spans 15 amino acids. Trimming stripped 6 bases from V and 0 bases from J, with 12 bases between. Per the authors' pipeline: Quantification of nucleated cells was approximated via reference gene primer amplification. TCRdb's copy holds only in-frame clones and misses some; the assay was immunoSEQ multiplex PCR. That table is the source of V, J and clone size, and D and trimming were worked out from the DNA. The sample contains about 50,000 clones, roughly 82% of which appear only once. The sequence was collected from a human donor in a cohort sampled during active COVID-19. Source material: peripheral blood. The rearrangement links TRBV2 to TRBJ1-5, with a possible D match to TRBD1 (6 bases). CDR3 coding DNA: TGTGCCAGCAGGTCCTCAGGGGTTAGCAATCAGCCCCAGCATTTT. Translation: CASRSSGVSNQPQHF.